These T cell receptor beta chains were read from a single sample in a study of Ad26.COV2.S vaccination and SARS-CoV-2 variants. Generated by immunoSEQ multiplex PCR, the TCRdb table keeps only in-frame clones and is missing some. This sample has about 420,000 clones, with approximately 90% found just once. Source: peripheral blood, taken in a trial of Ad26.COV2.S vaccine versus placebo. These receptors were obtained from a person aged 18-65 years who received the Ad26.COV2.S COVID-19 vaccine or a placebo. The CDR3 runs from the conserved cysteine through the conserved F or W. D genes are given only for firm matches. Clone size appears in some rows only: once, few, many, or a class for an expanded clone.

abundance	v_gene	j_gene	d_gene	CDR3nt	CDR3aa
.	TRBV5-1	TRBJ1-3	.	TGCGCCAGCAGCTTGTTGGCCCTTCGCTCTGGAAACACCATATATTTT	CASSLLALRSGNTIYF
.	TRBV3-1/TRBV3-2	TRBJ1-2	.	TGTGCCAGCAGCCAAGAAGGTCCAGTTGGCAACGGCTACACCTTC	CASSQEGPVGNGYTF
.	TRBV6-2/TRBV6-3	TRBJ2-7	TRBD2	TGTGCCAGCAGTTCCACCACTAGCGTGAAATCCTACGAGCAGTACTTC	CASSSTTSVKSYEQYF
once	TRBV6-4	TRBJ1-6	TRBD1	TGTGCCAGCAGTGACCCTAAAATACGACAGGGCTTCAGGGATTCACCCCTCCACTTT	CASSDPKIRQGFRDSPLHF
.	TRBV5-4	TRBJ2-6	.	TGTGCCAGCAGCCGGGACGGCCCCTCTGGGGCCAACGTCCTGACTTTC	CASSRDGPSGANVLTF
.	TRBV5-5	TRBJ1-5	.	TGTGCCAGCAGCCTCGGACAGAGCAATCAGCCCCAGCATTTT	CASSLGQSNQPQHF
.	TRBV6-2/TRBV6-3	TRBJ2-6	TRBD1	TGTGCCAGCAGTTATTCGGGACAGGTCCACTTCCGATCATCTGGGGCCAACGTCCTGACTTTC	CASSYSGQVHFRSSGANVLTF
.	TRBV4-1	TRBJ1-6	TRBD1	TGCGCCAGCAGCCAAACCCCGACAGGGTCTAATTCACCCCTCCACTTT	CASSQTPTGSNSPLHF
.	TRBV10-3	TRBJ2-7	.	TGTGCCATCAGTCTCGGGGGTGGCGAGCAGTACTTC	CAISLGGGEQYF
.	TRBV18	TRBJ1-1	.	TGTGCCAGCTCACCGTCGGGCACGAACACTGAAGCTTTCTTT	CASSPSGTNTEAFF
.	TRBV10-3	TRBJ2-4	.	TGTGCCATCAGTGGTAGTGGGGACATTCAGTACTTC	CAISGSGDIQYF
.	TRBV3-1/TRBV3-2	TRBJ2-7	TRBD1	TGTGCCAGCAGCAAAGAACCGGGACAGGGCTACGAGCAGTACTTC	CASSKEPGQGYEQYF
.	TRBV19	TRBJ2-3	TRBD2	TGTGCCAGTAGTGTTGGACTAGCGGGGGAACTAAGGGGCACAGATACGCAGTATTTT	CASSVGLAGELRGTDTQYF
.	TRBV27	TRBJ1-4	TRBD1	TGTGCCAGCAGTCCGAGGACAGGGCGGGAAAAACTGTTTTTT	CASSPRTGREKLFF
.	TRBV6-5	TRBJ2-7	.	TGTGCCAGCAGAGAGGGAAGCAGCTACGAGCAGTACTTC	CASREGSSYEQYF
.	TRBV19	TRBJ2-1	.	TGTGCCAGTAGTCAAGGTTTACAGGGCCTTAGCTCCTACAATGAGCAGTTCTTC	CASSQGLQGLSSYNEQFF
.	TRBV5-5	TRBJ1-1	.	TGTGCCAGCACCTGGGGTGGCGGCAGCATGAACACTGAAGCTTTCTTT	CASTWGGGSMNTEAFF
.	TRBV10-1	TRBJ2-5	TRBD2	TGCGCCAGCAGTGAGACTTCGGGCGGGGGGGCCGAGACCCAGTACTTC	CASSETSGGGAETQYF
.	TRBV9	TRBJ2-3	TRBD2	TGTGCCAGCAGCCCTAGGACTAGCGGGGGCCCTACAGATACGCAGTATTTT	CASSPRTSGGPTDTQYF
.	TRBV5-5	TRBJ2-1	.	TGTGCCAGCAGCTCGGAAAGGACATTATACAATGAGCAGTTCTTC	CASSSERTLYNEQFF
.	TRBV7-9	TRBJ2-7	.	TGTGCCAGCAGCCCCGGCTACGAGCAGTACTTC	CASSPGYEQYF
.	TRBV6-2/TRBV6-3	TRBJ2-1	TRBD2	TGTGCCAGCAGTATCGGCCCCGGGGTAGCGGGGGGCCTAAGCTCCTACAATGAGCAGTTCTTC	CASSIGPGVAGGLSSYNEQFF
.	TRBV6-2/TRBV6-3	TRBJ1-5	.	TGTGCCAGCAGTCCGCGGACGACGATTGGGCCCCAGCATTTT	CASSPRTTIGPQHF
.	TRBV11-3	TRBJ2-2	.	TGTGCCAGCAGCCCTAGGGTTCCCGGGACTCTGAACACCGGGGAGCTGTTTTTT	CASSPRVPGTLNTGELFF
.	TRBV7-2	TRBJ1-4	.	TGTGCCAGCAGCGCTGAGACAGGAGCCCCTAATGAAAAACTGTTTTTT	CASSAETGAPNEKLFF
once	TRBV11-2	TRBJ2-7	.	TGTGCCAGCAGCCCCCTAAACCGGGGCAACGAGCAGTACTTC	CASSPLNRGNEQYF
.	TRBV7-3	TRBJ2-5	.	TGTGCCAGCAGCCCCCGCGGCGGGGTAGGGGAGACCCAGTACTTC	CASSPRGGVGETQYF
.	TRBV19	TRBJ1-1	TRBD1	TGTGCCAGTAGTATTGGACAGGGTAGGACTGAAGCTTTCTTT	CASSIGQGRTEAFF
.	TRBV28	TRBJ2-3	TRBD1	TGTGCCAGCAGTTTATGGGGACAGGGGGATTTAGATACGCAGTATTTT	CASSLWGQGDLDTQYF
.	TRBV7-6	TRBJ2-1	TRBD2	TGTGCCAGCAGCCCCCGAGTCTCTAGCGGGGGTTACAATGAGCAGTTCTTC	CASSPRVSSGGYNEQFF
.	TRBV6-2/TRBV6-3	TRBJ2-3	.	TGTGCCAGCAGTTACGGGGGGACAGATACGCAGTATTTT	CASSYGGTDTQYF
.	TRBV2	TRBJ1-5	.	TGTGCCAGCAGCGGCCCAGGGTTGGGGCAGCCCCAGCATTTT	CASSGPGLGQPQHF
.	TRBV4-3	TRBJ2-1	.	TGCGCCAGCAGCCAAGATCAGAGGTTCTACTACAATGAGCAGTTCTTC	CASSQDQRFYYNEQFF
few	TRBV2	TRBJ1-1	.	TGTGCCAGCAGGAGACTCAGGGAGGGGACTGAAGCTTTCTTT	CASRRLREGTEAFF
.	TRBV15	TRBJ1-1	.	TGTGCCACCAGCAGAGATCAAGTGGGCACTGAAGCTTTCTTT	CATSRDQVGTEAFF
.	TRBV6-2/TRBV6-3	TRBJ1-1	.	TGTGCCAGCAGTTACTCGAGATCGAACACTGAAGCTTTCTTT	CASSYSRSNTEAFF
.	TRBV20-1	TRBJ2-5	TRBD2	TGCAGTGCTAGTAGGCTAGCGGGGGAAGAGACCCAGTACTTC	CSASRLAGEETQYF
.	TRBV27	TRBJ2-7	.	TGTGCCAGCAGACCGTTGGAGGTCCCCTACGAGCAGTACTTC	CASRPLEVPYEQYF
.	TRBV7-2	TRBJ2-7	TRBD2	TGTGCCAGCAGCCAAGGGCGGGGGTCCTACGAGCAGTACTTC	CASSQGRGSYEQYF
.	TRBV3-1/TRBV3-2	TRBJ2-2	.	TGTGCCAGCAGCCAGAGACAGAATTTTCATTTTACCGGGGAGCTGTTTTTT	CASSQRQNFHFTGELFF
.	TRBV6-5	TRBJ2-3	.	TGTGCCAGCGCCCGAACCATAACTAGCACAGATACGCAGTATTTT	CASARTITSTDTQYF
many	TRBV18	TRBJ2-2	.	TGTGCCAGCTCACCGGTAAGGACAACGATGCCGAACACCGGGGAGCTGTTTTTT	CASSPVRTTMPNTGELFF
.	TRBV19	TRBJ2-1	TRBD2	TGTGCCAGTAGTACCGGGACTAGTCCGGTTAAGGATGAGCAGTTCTTC	CASSTGTSPVKDEQFF
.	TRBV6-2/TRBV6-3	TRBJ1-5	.	TGTGCCAGCAGTACCAGAGGGAGGGGGAATCAGCCCCAGCATTTT	CASSTRGRGNQPQHF
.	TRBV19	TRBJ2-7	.	TGTGCCAGTAGTCCCTCCCAGTCCACCGGAGGATACGAGCAGTACTTC	CASSPSQSTGGYEQYF
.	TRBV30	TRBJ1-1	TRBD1	TGTGCCTGGAGTGACCGACAGGGTTGGACTGAAGCTTTCTTT	CAWSDRQGWTEAFF
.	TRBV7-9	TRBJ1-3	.	TGTGCCAGCCGGAGCGGGACCTCTGGAAACACCATATATTTT	CASRSGTSGNTIYF
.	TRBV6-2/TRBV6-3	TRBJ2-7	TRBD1	TGTGCCAGCAGTTTTCCTGGGACAGTTCGTTACGAGCAGTACTTC	CASSFPGTVRYEQYF
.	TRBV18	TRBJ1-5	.	TGTGCCAGCTCACCACAGTTCTGGGAGGGGAGCAATCAGCCCCAGCATTTT	CASSPQFWEGSNQPQHF